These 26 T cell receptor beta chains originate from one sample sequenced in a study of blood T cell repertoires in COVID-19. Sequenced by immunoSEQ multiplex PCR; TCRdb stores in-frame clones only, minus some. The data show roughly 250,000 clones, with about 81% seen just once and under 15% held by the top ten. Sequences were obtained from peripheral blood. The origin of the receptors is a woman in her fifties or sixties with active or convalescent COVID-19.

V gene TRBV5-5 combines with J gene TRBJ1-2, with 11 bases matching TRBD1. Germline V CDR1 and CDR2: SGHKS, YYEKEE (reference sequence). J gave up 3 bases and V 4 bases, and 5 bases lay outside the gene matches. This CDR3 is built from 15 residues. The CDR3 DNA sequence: TGTGCCAGCAGCCCGGGACAGGGGGGCCACTATGGCTACACCTTC. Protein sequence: CASSPGQGGHYGYTF. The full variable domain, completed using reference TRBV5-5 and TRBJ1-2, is DAGVTQSPTHLIKTRGQQVTLRCSPISGHKSVSWYQQVLGQGPQFIFQYYEKEERGRGNFPDRFSARQFPNYSSELNVNALLLGDSALYLCASSPGQGGHYGYTFGSGTRLTVV.

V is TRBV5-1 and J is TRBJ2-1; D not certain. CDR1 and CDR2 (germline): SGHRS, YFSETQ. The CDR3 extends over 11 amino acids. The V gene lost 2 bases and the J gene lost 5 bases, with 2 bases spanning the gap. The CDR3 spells CASSFNNEQFF. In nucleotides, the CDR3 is TGCGCCAGCAGCTTTAACAATGAGCAGTTCTTC.

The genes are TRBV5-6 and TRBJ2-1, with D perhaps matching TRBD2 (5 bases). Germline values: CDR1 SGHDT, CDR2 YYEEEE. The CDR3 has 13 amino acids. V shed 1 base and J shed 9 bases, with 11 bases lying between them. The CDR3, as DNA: TGTGCCAGCAGCTTGTACCGGGGAAGTGAGCAGTTCTTC. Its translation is CASSLYRGSEQFF. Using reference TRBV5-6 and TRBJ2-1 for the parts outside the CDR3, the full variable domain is DAGVTQSPTHLIKTRGQQVTLRCSPKSGHDTVSWYQQALGQGPQFIFQYYEEEERQRGNFPDRFSGHQFPNYSSELNVNALLLGDSALYLCASSLYRGSEQFFGPGTRLTVL.

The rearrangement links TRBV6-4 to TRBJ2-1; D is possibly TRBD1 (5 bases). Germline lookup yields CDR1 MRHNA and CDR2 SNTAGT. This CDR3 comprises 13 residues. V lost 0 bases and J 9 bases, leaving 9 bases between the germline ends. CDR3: CASSDSLGVEQFF. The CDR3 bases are TGTGCCAGCAGTGACTCTTTAGGGGTTGAGCAGTTCTTC.

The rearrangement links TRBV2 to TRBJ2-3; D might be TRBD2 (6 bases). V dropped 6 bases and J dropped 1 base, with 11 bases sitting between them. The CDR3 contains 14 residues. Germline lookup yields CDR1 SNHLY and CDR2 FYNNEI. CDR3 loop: CASRPRGGTDTQYF. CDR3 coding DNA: TGTGCCAGCAGGCCCCGCGGGGGCACAGATACGCAGTATTTT.

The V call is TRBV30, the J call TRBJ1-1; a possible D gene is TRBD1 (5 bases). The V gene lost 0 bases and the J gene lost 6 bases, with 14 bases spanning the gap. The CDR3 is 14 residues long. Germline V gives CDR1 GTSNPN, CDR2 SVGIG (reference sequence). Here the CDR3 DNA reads TGTGCCTGGAGTGTTTTTCAGGGTGGCTCTGAAGCTTTCTTT. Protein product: CAWSVFQGGSEAFF.

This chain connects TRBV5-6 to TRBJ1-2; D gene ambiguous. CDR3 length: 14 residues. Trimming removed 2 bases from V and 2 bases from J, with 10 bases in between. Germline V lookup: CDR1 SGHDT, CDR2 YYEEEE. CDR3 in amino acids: CASSFTGYNYGYTF. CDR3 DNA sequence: TGTGCCAGCAGCTTTACGGGGTACAACTATGGCTACACCTTC.

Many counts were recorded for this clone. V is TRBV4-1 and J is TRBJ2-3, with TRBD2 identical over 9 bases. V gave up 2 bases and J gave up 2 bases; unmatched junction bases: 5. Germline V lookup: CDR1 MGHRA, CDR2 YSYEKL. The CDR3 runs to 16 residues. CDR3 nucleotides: TGCGCCAGCAGCCAATATACTAGCGGGTTCACAGATACGCAGTATTTT. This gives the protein CASSQYTSGFTDTQYF.

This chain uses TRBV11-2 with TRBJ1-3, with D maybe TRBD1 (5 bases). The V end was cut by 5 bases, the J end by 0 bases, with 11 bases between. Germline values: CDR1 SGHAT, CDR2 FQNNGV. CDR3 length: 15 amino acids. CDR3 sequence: CASSPDSHSGNTIYF. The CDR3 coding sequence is TGTGCCAGCAGCCCCGACAGCCACTCTGGAAACACCATATATTTT.

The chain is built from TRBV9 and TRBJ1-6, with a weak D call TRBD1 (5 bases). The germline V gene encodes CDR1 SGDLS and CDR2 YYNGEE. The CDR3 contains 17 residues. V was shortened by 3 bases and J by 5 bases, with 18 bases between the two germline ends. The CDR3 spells CASSEDAGVGNNSPLHF. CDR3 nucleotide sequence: TGTGCCAGCAGCGAAGATGCGGGGGTGGGAAATAATTCACCCCTCCACTTT.

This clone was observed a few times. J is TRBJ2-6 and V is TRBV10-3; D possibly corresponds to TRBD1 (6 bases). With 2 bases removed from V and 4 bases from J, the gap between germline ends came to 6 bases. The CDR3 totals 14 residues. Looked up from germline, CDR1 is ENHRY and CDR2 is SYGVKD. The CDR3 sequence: CAISEGGGANVLTF. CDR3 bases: TGTGCCATCAGTGAGGGGGGCGGGGCCAACGTCCTGACTTTC.

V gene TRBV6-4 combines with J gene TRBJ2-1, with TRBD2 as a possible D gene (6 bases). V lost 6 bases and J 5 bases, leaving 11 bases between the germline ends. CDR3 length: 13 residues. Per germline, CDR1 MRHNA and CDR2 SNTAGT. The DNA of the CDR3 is TGTGCCAGCAGCTTAAGGACTAACAATGAGCAGTTCTTC. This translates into CASSLRTNNEQFF.

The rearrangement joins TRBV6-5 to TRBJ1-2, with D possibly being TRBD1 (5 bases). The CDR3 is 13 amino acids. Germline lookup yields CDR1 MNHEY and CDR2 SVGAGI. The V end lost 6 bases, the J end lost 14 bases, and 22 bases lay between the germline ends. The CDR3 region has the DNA TGTGCCAGCAGACGGACCGCGGAGGGGAGGGTGACCTTC. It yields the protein CASRRTAEGRVTF.

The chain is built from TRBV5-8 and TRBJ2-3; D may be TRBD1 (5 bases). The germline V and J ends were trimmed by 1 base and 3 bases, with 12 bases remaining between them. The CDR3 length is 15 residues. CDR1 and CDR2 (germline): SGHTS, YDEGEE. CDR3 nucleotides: TGTGCCAGCAGCTTGTATCAGGGTCGGACAGATACGCAGTATTTT. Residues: CASSLYQGRTDTQYF.

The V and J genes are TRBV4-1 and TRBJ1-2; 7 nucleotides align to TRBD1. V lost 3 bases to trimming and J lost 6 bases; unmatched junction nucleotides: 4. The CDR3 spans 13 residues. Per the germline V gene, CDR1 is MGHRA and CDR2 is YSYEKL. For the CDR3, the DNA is TGCGCCAGCAGCCAGAACAGGGGTCATGGCTACACCTTC. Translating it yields CASSQNRGHGYTF.

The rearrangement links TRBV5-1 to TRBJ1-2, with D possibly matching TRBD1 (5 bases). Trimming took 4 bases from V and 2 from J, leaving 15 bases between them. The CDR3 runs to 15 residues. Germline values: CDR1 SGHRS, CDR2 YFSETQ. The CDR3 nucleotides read TGCGCCAGCAGCCTCGACAGACCAACCAACTATGGCTACACCTTC. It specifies CASSLDRPTNYGYTF.

This CDR3 is CATQGHQNTEAFF. CDR3 sequence (DNA): TGTGCCACGCAGGGACACCAGAACACTGAAGCTTTCTTT. This chain connects TRBV28 to TRBJ1-1; maybe TRBD1 (6 bases). V lost 10 bases and J 1 base, leaving 13 bases between the germline ends. Germline V gene data show CDR1 as MDHEN and CDR2 as SYDVKM. The CDR3 is 13 amino acids.

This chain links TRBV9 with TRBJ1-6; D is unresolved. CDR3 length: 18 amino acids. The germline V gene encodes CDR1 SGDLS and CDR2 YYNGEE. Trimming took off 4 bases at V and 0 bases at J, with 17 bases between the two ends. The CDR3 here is CASSPLPIRSSYNSPLHF. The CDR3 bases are TGTGCCAGCAGCCCTTTACCCATAAGGAGCTCCTATAATTCACCCCTCCACTTT.

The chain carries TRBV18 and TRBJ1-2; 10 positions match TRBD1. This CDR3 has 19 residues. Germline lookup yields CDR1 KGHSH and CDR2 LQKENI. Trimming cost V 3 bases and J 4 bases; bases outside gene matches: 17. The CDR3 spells CASSPDTRTPGQGFYGYTF. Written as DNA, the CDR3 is TGTGCCAGCTCACCCGACACCAGGACTCCGGGACAGGGGTTCTATGGCTACACCTTC.

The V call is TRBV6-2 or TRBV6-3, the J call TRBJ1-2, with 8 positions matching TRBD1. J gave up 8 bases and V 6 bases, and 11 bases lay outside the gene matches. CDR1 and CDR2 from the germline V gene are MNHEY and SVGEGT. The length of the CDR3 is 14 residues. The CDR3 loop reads CASSGQGSGIGYTF. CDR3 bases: TGTGCCAGCAGCGGACAGGGATCAGGTATCGGCTACACCTTC.

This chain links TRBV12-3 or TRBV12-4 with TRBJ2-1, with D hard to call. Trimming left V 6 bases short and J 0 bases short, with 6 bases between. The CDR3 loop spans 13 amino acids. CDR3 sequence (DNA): TGTGCCAGCAGAACCGGCTCCTACAATGAGCAGTTCTTC. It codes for CASRTGSYNEQFF.

DNA of the CDR3: TGTGCCAGCAGCCCCATGACAGGGCGTAAGGAAAAACTGTTTTTT. Translated, it gives CASSPMTGRKEKLFF. The genes are TRBV6-6 and TRBJ1-4, with 7 positions matching TRBD1. The trim removed 6 bases at V and 8 bases at J, leaving 12 bases unmatched. Germline V lookup: CDR1 MNHNY, CDR2 SVGAGI (reference sequence). The CDR3 has 15 residues.

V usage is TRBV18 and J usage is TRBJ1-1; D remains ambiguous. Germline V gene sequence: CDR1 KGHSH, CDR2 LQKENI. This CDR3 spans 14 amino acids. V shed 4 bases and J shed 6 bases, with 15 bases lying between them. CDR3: CASSHFGEYAEAFF. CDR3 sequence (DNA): TGTGCCAGCTCACACTTCGGTGAATACGCTGAAGCTTTCTTT.

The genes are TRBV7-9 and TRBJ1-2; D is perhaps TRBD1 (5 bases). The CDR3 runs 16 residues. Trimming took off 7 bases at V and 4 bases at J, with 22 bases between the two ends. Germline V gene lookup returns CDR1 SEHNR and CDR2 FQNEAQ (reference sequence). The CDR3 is CASNSAGTEYLYGYTF. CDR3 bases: TGTGCCAGCAACTCCGCCGGGACTGAGTACCTCTATGGCTACACCTTC.

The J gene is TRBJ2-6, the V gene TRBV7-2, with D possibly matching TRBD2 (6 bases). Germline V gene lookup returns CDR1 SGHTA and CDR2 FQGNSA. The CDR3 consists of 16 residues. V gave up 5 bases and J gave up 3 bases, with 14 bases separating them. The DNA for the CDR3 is TGTGCCAGCAGCCCGCAACCGGGACTTGGGGCCAACGTCCTGACTTTC. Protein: CASSPQPGLGANVLTF. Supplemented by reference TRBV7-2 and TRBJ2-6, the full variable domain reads GAGVSQSPSNKVTEKGKDVELRCDPISGHTALYWYRQSLGQGLEFLIYFQGNSAPDKSGLPSDRFSAERTGGSVSTLTIQRTQQEDSAVYLCASSPQPGLGANVLTFGAGSRLTVL.

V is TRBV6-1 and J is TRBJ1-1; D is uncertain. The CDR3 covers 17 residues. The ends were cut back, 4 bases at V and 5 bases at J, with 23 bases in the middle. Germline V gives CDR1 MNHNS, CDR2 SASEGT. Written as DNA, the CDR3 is TGTGCCAGCAGTGCGCGACGGGGAGGAGGCGGGCGGACTGAAGCTTTCTTT. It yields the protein CASSARRGGGGRTEAFF.